Listed here are 20 T cell receptor beta chains from one sample, sequenced in a study of blood T cell repertoires in COVID-19. The assay was immunoSEQ multiplex PCR, and TCRdb's table has in-frame clones only and misses some. The sample lists some 80,000 clones; around 80% were seen once. Sequencing used peripheral blood. Every receptor here comes from a woman of 80 years or more with active or convalescent COVID-19.

This clone showed up just once. This chain connects TRBV5-4 to TRBJ1-2, with 7 bases matching TRBD1. The CDR3 is 14 residues long. The V segment lost 4 bases and the J segment 7 bases; nucleotides outside the gene matches: 10. Germline V gene data show CDR1 as SGHNT and CDR2 as YYREEE (reference sequence). CDR3 coding DNA: TGTGCCAGCAGCGATCAGGGGGTGAAGAGTGGCTACACCTTC. Amino acid sequence: CASSDQGVKSGYTF.

The chain carries TRBV19 and TRBJ1-1; 12 nucleotides agree with TRBD1. V lost 7 bases and J lost 5; bases outside the gene matches: 11. This CDR3 has 16 amino acids. Germline V gene data show CDR1 as LNHDA and CDR2 as SQIVND (reference sequence). DNA of the CDR3: TGTGCCAGTACTACGCGGGACAGGGGGCGACGTACTGAAGCTTTCTTT. This encodes CASTTRDRGRRTEAFF.

This clone was seen a single time. J is TRBJ1-2 and V is TRBV2; D ambiguous. This CDR3 is 13 amino acids long. Germline CDR1 reads SNHLY; CDR2 reads FYNNEI. Trimming stripped 2 bases from V and 6 bases from J, with 10 bases between. The CDR3 reads CASSETGLDGYTF. CDR3 coding DNA: TGTGCCAGCAGTGAAACCGGCCTAGATGGCTACACCTTC. The variable domain in full, with the rest retrieved from reference TRBV2 and TRBJ1-2, is EPEVTQTPSHQVTQMGQEVILRCVPISNHLYFYWYRQILGQKVEFLVSFYNNEISEKSEIFDDQFSVERPDGSNFTLKIRSTKLEDSAMYFCASSETGLDGYTFGSGTRLTVV.

This chain uses TRBV5-4 with TRBJ2-2; perhaps TRBD1 as D (5 bases). This CDR3 is built from 16 residues. The germline V gene has CDR1 SGHNT and CDR2 YYREEE (reference sequence). V was pared by 0 bases and J by 3 bases, with 12 bases between. The CDR3 loop reads CASSLAAGSDTGELFF. In DNA form, the CDR3 reads TGTGCCAGCAGCTTGGCCGCAGGGTCGGACACCGGGGAGCTGTTTTTT.

This clone has only a few counts. J is TRBJ2-2 and V is TRBV7-2; the match to TRBD1 covers 10 bases. CDR1 SGHTA and CDR2 FQGNSA come from the germline V gene. The CDR3 totals 16 residues. The V gene end was trimmed by 3 bases and the J gene end by 5 bases; junction bases not matched to a gene: 6. The CDR3: CASSFRQGARTGELFF. CDR3 DNA sequence: TGTGCCAGCAGCTTCCGACAGGGGGCGCGGACCGGGGAGCTGTTTTTT.

The chain carries TRBV3-1 (or the pseudogene TRBV3-2) and TRBJ1-4; D possibly corresponds to TRBD1 (6 bases). This CDR3 has 16 amino acids. The V gene lost 6 bases and the J gene lost 0 bases, with 14 bases spanning the gap. Germline loops: CDR1 LGHDT, CDR2 YNNKEL (reference sequence). The CDR3 loop reads CASSSGTHATNEKLFF. In DNA, the CDR3 is TGTGCCAGCAGTTCCGGGACACACGCAACTAATGAAAAACTGTTTTTT.

The genes are TRBV5-8 and TRBJ1-3; the D gene is possibly TRBD1 (5 bases). Trimming took off 0 bases at V and 4 bases at J, with 11 bases between the two ends. CDR3 length: 15 amino acids. Germline CDR1 reads SGHTS; CDR2 reads YDEGEE. The CDR3 nucleotides read TGTGCCAGCAGCTTGGAGGGGCCAGGAGGAAACACCATATATTTT. Its translation is CASSLEGPGGNTIYF. Full variable domain (rest looked up from reference TRBV5-8 and TRBJ1-3): EAGVTQSPTHLIKTRGQQATLRCSPISGHTSVYWYQQALGLGLQFLLWYDEGEERNRGNFPPRFSGRQFPNYSSELNVNALELEDSALYLCASSLEGPGGNTIYFGEGSWLTVV.

The chain combines TRBV21-1 with TRBJ2-1; the DNA was not used to check the table's D call, TRBD1. TRBV21-1 is marked as a pseudogene. The CDR3 sequence is 14 residues long. CDR3 loop: CASKVGRSYNEQFF. The CDR3 DNA sequence: TGTGCCAGCAAGGTGGGCAGATCCTACAATGAGCAGTTCTTC.

CDR3 protein: CASSINTGFGYTF. The CDR3, as DNA: TGTGCCAGCAGCATAAACACAGGGTTTGGCTACACCTTC. V gene TRBV7-2 combines with J gene TRBJ1-2; tentative D call: TRBD1 (6 bases). CDR1 and CDR2 from the germline V gene are SGHTA and FQGNSA. V was clipped by 5 bases and J by 7 bases, with 14 bases between them. CDR3 length equals 13 residues.

As for this clone: One junction end disagrees with the germline gene, perhaps due to a read error. The chain links TRBV11-2 to TRBJ1-3, with a weak D call TRBD1 (5 bases). The germline CDR1 and CDR2 sequences are SGHAT and FQNNGV. This CDR3 has 14 residues. CDR3 protein: CASGVDSSRNTIYF. Written as DNA, the CDR3 is TGTGCCAGCGGAGTTGACAGCTCTCGAAACACCATATATTTT.

Notes on this clone: The junction departs from germline at one end; a sequencing error may be responsible. The chain is built from TRBV7-7 and TRBJ2-1, with TRBD1 matching 9 bases. The length of the CDR3 is 15 residues. Germline CDR1 and CDR2: SSHAT and FNYEAQ (reference sequence). DNA for the CDR3: TGTGCTAGCAGCCGTACACAGGGGGCAATGAATGAGCAGTTCTTC. Translating gives CASSRTQGAMNEQFF. The whole variable domain, remainder taken from reference TRBV7-7 and TRBJ2-1, is GAGVSQSPRYKVTKRGQDVTLRCDPISSHATLYWYQQALGQGPEFLTYFNYEAQPDKSGLPSDRFSAERPEGSISTLTIQRTEQRDSAMYRCASSRTQGAMNEQFFGPGTRLTVL.

This clone was counted a few times. This same CDR3 is encoded by further DNA sequences in the sample. This chain joins TRBV12-3 or TRBV12-4 and TRBJ2-7; no clear D. V gave up 3 bases and J gave up 4 bases, with 7 bases separating them. CDR3 size: 12 residues. CDR3 residues: CASSFRGYEQYF. CDR3 DNA: TGTGCCAGCAGTTTCCGAGGATACGAGCAGTACTTC.

The chain is built from TRBV6-5 and TRBJ1-2, with 11 bases lining up with TRBD1. Germline loops: CDR1 MNHEY, CDR2 SVGAGI. This CDR3 spans 15 amino acids. The V and J ends lost 6 bases and 3 bases, in that order; junction bases with no gene match: 6. The CDR3 spells CASRSGQGAYYGYTF. Written as DNA, the CDR3 is TGTGCCAGCAGGTCCGGACAGGGGGCATACTATGGCTACACCTTC.

The V gene is TRBV7-9, the J gene TRBJ1-2; a possible D gene is TRBD1 (5 bases). Germline CDR1 and CDR2: SEHNR and FQNEAQ (reference sequence). V was clipped by 6 bases and J by 6 bases, with 23 bases between them. The CDR3 loop spans 16 amino acids. The CDR3 is CASSHRQTVMINGYTF. DNA of the CDR3: TGTGCCAGCAGTCATAGACAGACAGTTATGATTAATGGCTACACCTTC.

The gene calls are TRBV19 and TRBJ2-2, with 7 bases matching TRBD1. The CDR3 loop spans 17 amino acids. The germline CDR1 and CDR2 sequences are LNHDA and SQIVND (reference sequence). J was trimmed by 1 base and V by 6 bases; bases with no gene match: 11. CDR3 region: CASRFLTGTVNTGELFF. The CDR3, as DNA: TGTGCCAGTAGGTTTCTCACCGGGACAGTGAACACCGGGGAGCTGTTTTTT. Filled out from reference TRBV19 and TRBJ2-2, the complete variable domain reads DGGITQSPKYLFRKEGQNVTLSCEQNLNHDAMYWYRQDPGQGLRLIYYSQIVNDFQKGDIAEGYSVSREKKESFPLTVTSAQKNPTAFYLCASRFLTGTVNTGELFFGEGSRLTVL.

The chain is built from TRBV5-1 and TRBJ1-2; D is unclear. The germline V gene encodes CDR1 SGHRS and CDR2 YFSETQ. This CDR3 has 17 residues. Trimming left V 4 bases short and J 3 bases short, with 22 bases between. As DNA, the CDR3 is TGCGCCAGCAGCGAAGAAACGGCAGAGGGCGAGGACTATGGCTACACCTTC. As protein: CASSEETAEGEDYGYTF.

This sequence joins TRBV18 and TRBJ1-2, with a tentative D call TRBD1 (6 bases). The CDR3 totals 15 residues. Germline V lookup: CDR1 KGHSH, CDR2 LQKENI. Trimming stripped 3 bases from V and 5 bases from J, with 16 bases between. The DNA for the CDR3 is TGTGCCAGCTCACCCTCTGGGGATCAGGGGTATGGCTACACCTTC. It yields the protein CASSPSGDQGYGYTF.

The chain links TRBV7-3 to TRBJ2-2; 8 bases agree with TRBD1. The V gene end was trimmed by 3 bases and the J gene end by 3 bases; junction bases not matched to a gene: 0. This CDR3 contains 14 residues. Germline CDR1 and CDR2: SGHTA and FQGTGA. The CDR3 DNA follows: TGTGCCAGCAGCTTGGACAGGGACACCGGGGAGCTGTTTTTT. Its protein product is CASSLDRDTGELFF.

The chain employs TRBV30 and TRBJ2-3, with 9 bases aligning to TRBD2. With V trimmed by 1 base and J by 5 bases, 4 bases remained unmatched. Germline loops: CDR1 GTSNPN, CDR2 SVGIG (reference sequence). CDR3 size: 14 residues. The CDR3 protein is CAWSGSGGVDTQYF. The CDR3 coding sequence is TGTGCCTGGAGTGGTAGCGGGGGAGTAGATACGCAGTATTTT.

This clone was detected ten times or more. The chain uses TRBV3-1 (or the pseudogene TRBV3-2) and TRBJ2-3, with D possibly matching TRBD2 (6 bases). The CDR3 is 16 residues long. CDR1 is LGHDT, CDR2 YNNKEL, per germline (reference sequence). Trimming took 1 base from V and 5 from J, leaving 16 bases between them. Here the CDR3 DNA reads TGTGCCAGCAGCCAAGTGTCTGGAGGGTATGGAGATACGCAGTATTTT. The encoded protein is CASSQVSGGYGDTQYF.